This TCR beta chain was found in a study of tumor-infiltrating lymphocytes in primary liver carcinoma. Findings and caveats of the study: A significantly higher top-250-clone fraction was recorded for tumors than for blood (p = 0.039).

The CDR3 loop spans 12 amino acids. In germline, CDR1 is WSHSY, CDR2 SAAADI. Synthesis of TCR beta cDNA was carried out from around 500 ng total RNA with a constant-region primer. Slightly modified ARM-PCR with three nested multiplex PCR rounds yielded TCR beta libraries. A C-beta reverse primer was combined with TRBV1-TRBV30 forward primers in the first two PCR rounds, and each round had ten to eleven cycles. Using its own MiXCR run on the multiplex PCR reads, TCRdb lists one record per CDR3 protein. The data show roughly 40,000 distinct CDR3 sequences, 60% to 80% seen once. With regard to this clonotype: The antigen is undetermined.

Co-extraction yielded RNA and DNA from roughly 20-30 mg of unsorted bulk tissue. The chain links TRBV10-2 to TRBJ1-2, with a possible D match to TRBD1 (6 bases). The TCR originated in a woman in her twenties or thirties with primary liver carcinoma and hepatitis B virus infection. The sample was tumor-adjacent normal liver tissue. The DNA for the CDR3 is TGCGTCAACAGTGGACAGCTTGGGGGCTACACCTTC. This codes for CVNSGQLGGYTF.